This T cell receptor beta chain stems from a study of Graves' ophthalmopathy and Graves' hyperthyroidism. At the level of the study: Sampling took place at initial diagnosis, with peripheral blood obtained before any treatment.

TCR beta CDR3 regions were amplified from RNA transcripts. The workflow started with a first-round RT-PCR run with HTBI primers and then moved on to a second-round multiplex PCR. Via MiXCR, TCRdb re-called the multiplex PCR reads, giving one row per CDR3 protein. The table lists around 400,000 distinct CDR3 sequences, around a fifth of them singletons. V shed 4 bases and J shed 6 bases, with 20 bases lying between them. The germline CDR1 and CDR2 sequences are SGDLS and YYNGEE. The CDR3 has 15 amino acids. The table lists this clonotype with many counts. Enrollment excluded any patients with other autoimmune diseases, uncontrolled infections, pregnancy or lactation. From fresh peripheral blood, 8.5 to 10 ml in volume, the PBMCs were obtained.

The genes are TRBV9 and TRBJ2-7, with D perhaps matching TRBD2 (6 bases). This sequence was found in a woman aged 18-29 years with stable Graves' hyperthyroidism. The sequenced sample consisted of peripheral blood. The CDR3 sequence is CASSPRLVGASEQYF. The CDR3 DNA is TGTGCCAGCAGCCCAAGACTAGTAGGGGCTTCCGAGCAGTACTTC.